The 23 T cell receptor beta chains below were found in one sample sequenced in a study of T cell repertoires in cytomegalovirus infection. Which antigens these TCRs recognize remains unknown. TCRdb reprocessed the reads via MiXCR and lists one record per CDR3 protein. The sample lists 75,000 to 100,000 distinct CDR3 sequences; more than 40% were seen once. The sample consisted of CD8+ T cells from cultured PBMCs, taken from culture after CMV antigen stimulation. The origin of the receptors is a human donor in good health (CMV status not recorded). Some clones in this sample may be carry-over from other donors' samples.

This clonotype has a handful of counts. The genes are TRBV12-3 or TRBV12-4 and TRBJ2-3, with D possibly TRBD2 on 7 matching bases. The CDR3 is 16 amino acids. The V end lost 2 bases, the J end lost 4 bases, and 16 bases lay between the germline ends. CDR3 in DNA: TGTGCCAGCAGTTTAAGTGGGGGGGCGTCTGCAGATACGCAGTATTTT. It encodes CASSLSGGASADTQYF.

The chain recombines TRBV7-8 with TRBJ2-7, with TRBD1 matching over 10 bases. The CDR3 has 18 amino acids. Unmatched junction bases numbered 14, after V lost 6 bases and J lost 0 bases. Germline V gives CDR1 SGHVS, CDR2 FQNEAQ. The CDR3 DNA follows: TGTGCCAGCAGTAAATTCGGACAGGGGGATTCCAGCTCCTACGAGCAGTACTTC. As protein: CASSKFGQGDSSSYEQYF.

The chain joins TRBV5-5 to TRBJ2-3; 10 bases map to TRBD2. The CDR3 is 17 residues long. Germline V gives CDR1 SGHKS, CDR2 YYEKEE (reference sequence). V shed 0 bases and J 5 bases; nucleotides not matched to a gene: 9. CDR3 in DNA: TGTGCCAGCAGCTTGGGACTAGCGGGCCCTGAGGGAGATACGCAGTATTTT. It is translated as CASSLGLAGPEGDTQYF.

V gene TRBV7-8 combines with J gene TRBJ2-1; D tentatively fits TRBD1 or TRBD2 (7 bases each). The CDR3 spans 16 residues. V was pared by 3 bases and J by 12 bases, with 24 bases between. Germline values: CDR1 SGHVS, CDR2 FQNEAQ. The CDR3 nucleotides are TGTGCCAGCAGCTTCTACCGGGACAGCCATAGCGGGTGGCAGTTCTTC. Amino acids: CASSFYRDSHSGWQFF.

The chain uses TRBV7-9 and TRBJ1-3; 7 bases are shared with TRBD1. The CDR3 is made up of 16 amino acids. Trimming removed 2 bases from V and 4 bases from J; junction bases left unmatched: 8. CDR1 is SEHNR and CDR2 is FQNEAQ in the germline V gene (reference sequence). The CDR3 here is CASSLNRATGGNTIYF. The CDR3 region has the DNA TGTGCCAGCAGCTTAAACAGAGCGACAGGGGGAAACACCATATATTTT.

This clonotype was detected a few times. This chain uses TRBV7-8 with TRBJ2-7; D is perhaps TRBD1 (5 bases). V dropped 6 bases and J dropped 5 bases, with 14 bases sitting between them. CDR1 is SGHVS and CDR2 is FQNEAQ in the germline V gene. This CDR3 is 13 amino acids long. The CDR3 loop reads CASRDTPGDEQYF. CDR3 DNA: TGTGCCAGCAGGGACACCCCTGGCGACGAGCAGTACTTC.

This chain links TRBV7-9 with TRBJ1-1, with 7 bases that match TRBD1. V lost 4 bases to trimming and J lost 1 base; unmatched junction nucleotides: 6. This CDR3 region has 15 residues. Germline V gene data show CDR1 as SEHNR and CDR2 as FQNEAQ (reference sequence). CDR3 sequence (DNA): TGTGCCAGCAGCTACGGGGGACAGAAGAACACTGAAGCTTTCTTT. This translates into CASSYGGQKNTEAFF.

This clonotype has more than one count but fewer than ten. This chain joins TRBV6-5 and TRBJ1-1; 8 bases agree with TRBD1. The CDR3 is 16 residues long. Germline-derived CDR1 and CDR2 are MNHEY and SVGAGI. V dropped 0 bases and J dropped 4; count of bases not matched to a gene: 7. The CDR3 reads CASSYSTGGVGTEAFF. CDR3 nucleotides: TGTGCCAGCAGTTACTCTACAGGGGGAGTTGGCACTGAAGCTTTCTTT.

This chain links TRBV5-1 with TRBJ2-1; TRBD1 is a possible D gene (7 bases). Germline loops: CDR1 SGHRS, CDR2 YFSETQ. V shed 4 bases and J shed 4 bases, with 18 bases lying between them. This CDR3 spans 16 amino acids. The CDR3 bases are TGCGCCAGCAGCCCGGGGGACAGTTCCTTTTACAATGAGCAGTTCTTC. Translated, it gives CASSPGDSSFYNEQFF.

The rearrangement links TRBV7-8 to TRBJ2-1, with 7 bases aligning to TRBD1. This CDR3 contains 13 residues. Germline lookup yields CDR1 SGHVS and CDR2 FQNEAQ. The V gene end was trimmed by 7 bases and the J gene end by 8 bases; junction bases not matched to a gene: 8. CDR3 residues: CASTPRGGDEQFF. The DNA of the CDR3 is TGTGCCAGCACCCCGAGAGGGGGCGATGAGCAGTTCTTC.

The gene calls are TRBV10-3 and TRBJ1-1; D gene unclear. Germline values: CDR1 ENHRY, CDR2 SYGVKD. The CDR3 runs 15 residues. The V gene lost 8 bases and the J gene lost 3 bases, with 19 bases spanning the gap. CDR3 loop: CAIRGFGDGDTEAFF. The CDR3 bases are TGTGCCATCCGCGGGTTTGGAGATGGAGACACTGAAGCTTTCTTT.

V usage is TRBV5-5 and J usage is TRBJ2-7; tentatively, D is TRBD1 or TRBD2 (7 bases each). The V end lost 4 bases, the J end lost 3 bases, and 20 bases lay between the germline ends. Germline loops: CDR1 SGHKS, CDR2 YYEKEE (reference sequence). The CDR3 runs 16 residues. The chain's CDR3 is CASSPRSRGDSYEQYF. CDR3 sequence (DNA): TGTGCCAGCAGCCCCCGGTCCCGGGGGGACAGCTACGAGCAGTACTTC.

The J gene is TRBJ2-5, the V gene TRBV29-1; D unclear. This CDR3 contains 14 residues. The germline V gene encodes CDR1 SQVTM and CDR2 ANQGSEA. V was trimmed by 1 base and J by 5 bases, leaving 14 bases between them. Here the CDR3 reads CSVEGGRLEETQYF. CDR3 sequence (DNA): TGCAGCGTTGAAGGTGGTCGACTGGAGGAGACCCAGTACTTC.

The chain combines TRBV10-3 with TRBJ1-5; tentative D call: TRBD1 (5 bases). Between the trimmed V and J ends, which lost 2 bases and 3 bases, there was a span of 11 bases. Per the germline V gene, CDR1 is ENHRY and CDR2 is SYGVKD. The CDR3 runs 15 residues. CDR3 protein: CAISESGTDNQPQHF. The CDR3 DNA follows: TGTGCCATCAGTGAGAGCGGGACGGACAATCAGCCCCAGCATTTT.

The chain carries TRBV6-1 and TRBJ2-1, with 12 bases aligning to TRBD2. The CDR3 has 17 residues. The germline gives CDR1 MNHNS, CDR2 SASEGT. V shed 1 base and J 3 bases; nucleotides not matched to a gene: 4. The CDR3 DNA reads as TGTGCCAGCAGTGAAGGTCTAGCGGGAGGGTACTACAATGAGCAGTTCTTC. The encoded protein is CASSEGLAGGYYNEQFF.

In the case of this clonotype: Relative to the germline gene, one junction end is altered; a read error may explain this. The chain uses TRBV6-6 and TRBJ1-4, with TRBD1 as a possible D gene (6 bases). The CDR3 runs to 16 residues. Germline CDR1 is MNHNY and CDR2 is SVGAGI (reference sequence). The CDR3 loop reads CARSPRLWDILEKLFF. CDR3 nucleotide sequence: TGTGCCCGCAGTCCTCGCCTGTGGGACATCTTGGAAAAACTGTTTTTT.

The DNA of the CDR3 is TGTGCCAGCAGCTTGAACGGGGGAGGCCCAGACAATGAGCAGTTCTTC. Translated: CASSLNGGGPDNEQFF. This sequence joins TRBV11-3 and TRBJ2-1; weak D call: TRBD2 (6 bases). The V gene lost 3 bases and the J gene lost 5 bases, with 17 bases spanning the gap. Germline V gene lookup returns CDR1 SGHNT and CDR2 YENEEA. CDR3 length equals 16 residues.

This clonotype has a single count. The chain uses TRBV10-3 and TRBJ2-1, with D possibly being TRBD1 (6 bases). Germline loops: CDR1 ENHRY, CDR2 SYGVKD. V lost 11 bases and J 1 base, leaving 12 bases between the germline ends. CDR3 size: 13 residues. The CDR3 region is CAVETGSYNEQFF. The CDR3 nucleotides are TGTGCCGTTGAGACAGGTTCCTACAATGAGCAGTTCTTC.

J is TRBJ2-7 and V is TRBV6-5, with no clear D. From germline, CDR1 is MNHEY and CDR2 SVGAGI. The CDR3 is 14 amino acids. V lost 0 bases and J lost 2, with 8 bases in between. The CDR3 bases are TGTGCCAGCAGTTACTCGAGCAGAACCTACGAGCAGTACTTC. Translating gives CASSYSSRTYEQYF.

The chain recombines TRBV7-6 with TRBJ2-1, with D perhaps matching TRBD2 (6 bases). CDR3 length: 17 amino acids. V dropped 0 bases and J dropped 8 bases, with 20 bases sitting between them. Germline assignment: CDR1 SGHVS and CDR2 FNYEAQ. The chain's CDR3 is CASSLASGTRPLDEQFF. The CDR3 DNA sequence: TGTGCCAGCAGCTTAGCATCAGGGACTCGGCCTTTGGATGAGCAGTTCTTC.

This clonotype was observed once. The chain couples TRBV7-3 to TRBJ1-1, with 7 positions matching TRBD1. CDR1 is SGHTA and CDR2 is FQGTGA in the germline V gene. The CDR3 consists of 16 residues. V lost 0 bases and J lost 4; bases outside the gene matches: 8. Written as DNA, the CDR3 is TGTGCCAGCAGCTTAACGCGGAGGGGGCGGTTCACTGAAGCTTTCTTT. This gives the protein CASSLTRRGRFTEAFF.

This chain uses TRBV10-3 with TRBJ1-2, with 8 bases aligning to TRBD1. V dropped 6 bases and J dropped 4; count of bases not matched to a gene: 7. The CDR3 runs 14 residues. In germline, CDR1 is ENHRY, CDR2 SYGVKD. The CDR3 coding sequence is TGTGCCATCAGGGACAGGGTGTTCAGCTATGGCTACACCTTC. This encodes CAIRDRVFSYGYTF.

The sample holds a few counts of this clonotype. This chain uses TRBV6-6 with TRBJ2-6, with 8 bases fitting TRBD1. V lost 0 bases, J lost 1 base, and 5 bases stayed unmatched. From germline, CDR1 is MNHNY and CDR2 SVGAGI (reference sequence). CDR3 length: 18 residues. CDR3 coding DNA: TGTGCCAGCAGTTACTCGGACAGGGAGGCTTCTGGGGCCAACGTCCTGACTTTC. Encoded protein: CASSYSDREASGANVLTF.